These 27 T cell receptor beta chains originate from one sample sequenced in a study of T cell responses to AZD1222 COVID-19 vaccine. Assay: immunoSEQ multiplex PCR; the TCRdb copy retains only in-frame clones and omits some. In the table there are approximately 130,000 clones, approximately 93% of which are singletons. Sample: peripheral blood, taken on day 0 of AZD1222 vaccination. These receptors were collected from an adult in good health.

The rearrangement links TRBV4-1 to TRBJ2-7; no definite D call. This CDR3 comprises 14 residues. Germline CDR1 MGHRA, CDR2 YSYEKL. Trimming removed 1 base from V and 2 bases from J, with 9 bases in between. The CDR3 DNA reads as TGCGCCAGCAGCCAAGTCCAGGCCCCCTACGAGCAGTACTTC. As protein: CASSQVQAPYEQYF.

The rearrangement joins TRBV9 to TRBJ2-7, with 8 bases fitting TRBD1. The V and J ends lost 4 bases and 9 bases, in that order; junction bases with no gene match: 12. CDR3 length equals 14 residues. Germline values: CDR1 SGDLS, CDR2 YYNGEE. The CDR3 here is CASSPGQGLDGQYF. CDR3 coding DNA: TGTGCCAGCAGCCCCGGACAGGGTTTGGATGGGCAGTACTTC.

CDR3 DNA: TGTGCCACCAGCAGAGATAGGAAAAAGGGGAACACCGGGGAGCTGTTTTTT. Amino acid sequence: CATSRDRKKGNTGELFF. The chain joins TRBV15 to TRBJ2-2; D is uncertain. This CDR3 is 17 amino acids long. V lost 0 bases and J lost 1, with 12 bases in between. Germline CDR1 LNHNV, CDR2 YYDKDF (reference sequence).

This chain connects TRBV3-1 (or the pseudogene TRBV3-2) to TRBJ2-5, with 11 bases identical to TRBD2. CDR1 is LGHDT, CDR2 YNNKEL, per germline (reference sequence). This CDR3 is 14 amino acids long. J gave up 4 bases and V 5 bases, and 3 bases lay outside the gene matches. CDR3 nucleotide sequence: TGTGCCAGCAGCGATAGCGGGGGGGGAGAGACCCAGTACTTC. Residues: CASSDSGGGETQYF.

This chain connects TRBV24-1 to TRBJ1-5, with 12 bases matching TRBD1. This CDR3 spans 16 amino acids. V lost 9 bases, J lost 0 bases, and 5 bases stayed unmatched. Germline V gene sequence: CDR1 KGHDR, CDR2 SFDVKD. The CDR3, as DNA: TGTGCCACCGACCTGGGACAGGGGGCTAGCAATCAGCCCCAGCATTTT. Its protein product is CATDLGQGASNQPQHF.

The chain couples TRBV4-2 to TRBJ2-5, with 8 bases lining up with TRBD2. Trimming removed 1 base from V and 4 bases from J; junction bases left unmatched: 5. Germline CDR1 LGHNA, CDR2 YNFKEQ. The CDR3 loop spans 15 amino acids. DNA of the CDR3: TGTGCCAGCAGCCAAGCCCCGGGGGGGGCAGAGACCCAGTACTTC. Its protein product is CASSQAPGGAETQYF.

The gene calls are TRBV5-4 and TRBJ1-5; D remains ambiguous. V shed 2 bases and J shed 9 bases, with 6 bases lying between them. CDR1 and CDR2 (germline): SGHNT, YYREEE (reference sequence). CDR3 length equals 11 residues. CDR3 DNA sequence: TGTGCCAGCAGCTTCCTTTGGCCCCAGCATTTT. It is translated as CASSFLWPQHF. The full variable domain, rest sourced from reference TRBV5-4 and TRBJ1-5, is ETGVTQSPTHLIKTRGQQVTLRCSSQSGHNTVSWYQQALGQGPQFIFQYYREEENGRGNFPPRFSGLQFPNYSSELNVNALELDDSALYLCASSFLWPQHFGDGTRLSIL.

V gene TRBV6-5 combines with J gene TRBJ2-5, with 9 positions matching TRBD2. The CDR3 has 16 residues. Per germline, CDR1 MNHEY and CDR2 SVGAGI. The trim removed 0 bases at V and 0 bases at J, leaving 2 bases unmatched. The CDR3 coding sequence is TGTGCCAGCAGTTACTCGAAGCGGGGGGACCAAGAGACCCAGTACTTC. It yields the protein CASSYSKRGDQETQYF.

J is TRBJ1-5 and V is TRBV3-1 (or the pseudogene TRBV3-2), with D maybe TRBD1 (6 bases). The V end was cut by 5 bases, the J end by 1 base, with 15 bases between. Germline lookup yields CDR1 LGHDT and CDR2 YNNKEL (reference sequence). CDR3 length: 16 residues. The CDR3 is CASSYGTPSSNQPQHF. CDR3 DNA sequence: TGTGCCAGCAGCTATGGGACACCTTCGAGCAATCAGCCCCAGCATTTT.

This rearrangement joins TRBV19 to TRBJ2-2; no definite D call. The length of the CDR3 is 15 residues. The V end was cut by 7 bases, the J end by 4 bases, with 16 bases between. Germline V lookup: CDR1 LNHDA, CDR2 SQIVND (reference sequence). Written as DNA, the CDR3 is TGTGCCAGTACCCCCCGGGCCCGCGGCACCGGGGAGCTGTTTTTT. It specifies CASTPRARGTGELFF.

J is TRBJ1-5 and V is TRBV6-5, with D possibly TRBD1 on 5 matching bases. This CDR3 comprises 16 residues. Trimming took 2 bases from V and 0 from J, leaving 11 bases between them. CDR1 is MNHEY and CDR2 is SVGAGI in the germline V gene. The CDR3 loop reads CASSYGGGYSNQPQHF. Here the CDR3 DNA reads TGTGCCAGCAGTTACGGGGGGGGTTATAGCAATCAGCCCCAGCATTTT.

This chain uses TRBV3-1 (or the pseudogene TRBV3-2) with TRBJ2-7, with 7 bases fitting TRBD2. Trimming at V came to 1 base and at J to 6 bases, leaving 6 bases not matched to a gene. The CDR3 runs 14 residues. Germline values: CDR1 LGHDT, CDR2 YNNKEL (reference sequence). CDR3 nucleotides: TGTGCCAGCAGCCAAGCGCTAGCGGAAACCGAGCAGTACTTC. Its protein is CASSQALAETEQYF.

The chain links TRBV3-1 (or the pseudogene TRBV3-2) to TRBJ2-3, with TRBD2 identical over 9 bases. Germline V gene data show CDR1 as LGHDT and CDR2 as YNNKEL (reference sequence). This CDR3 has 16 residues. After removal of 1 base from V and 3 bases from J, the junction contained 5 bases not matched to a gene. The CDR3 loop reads CASSQGLLAGTDTQYF. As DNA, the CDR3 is TGTGCCAGCAGCCAAGGATTACTAGCGGGTACAGATACGCAGTATTTT.

This chain's CDR3 is CASSQEARSTYEQYF. CDR3 sequence (DNA): TGTGCCAGCAGCCAAGAGGCGCGTTCCACCTACGAGCAGTACTTC. The V call is TRBV14, the J call TRBJ2-7; D is unclear. Germline V lookup: CDR1 SGHDN, CDR2 FVKESK. Trimming removed 0 bases at V and 2 bases at J, with 11 bases between. The CDR3 is made up of 15 amino acids.

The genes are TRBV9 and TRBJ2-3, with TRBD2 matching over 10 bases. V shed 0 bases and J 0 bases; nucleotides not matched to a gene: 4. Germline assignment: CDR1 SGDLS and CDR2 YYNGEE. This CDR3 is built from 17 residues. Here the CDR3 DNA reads TGTGCCAGCAGCGTAGGGACTAGCGGTGCTAGCACAGATACGCAGTATTTT. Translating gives CASSVGTSGASTDTQYF.

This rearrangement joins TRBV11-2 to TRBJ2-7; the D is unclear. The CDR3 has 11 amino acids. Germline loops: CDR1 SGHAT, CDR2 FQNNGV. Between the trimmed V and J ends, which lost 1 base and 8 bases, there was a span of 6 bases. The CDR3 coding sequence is TGTGCCAGCAGCTTAGGAGGCCAGCAGTACTTC. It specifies CASSLGGQQYF.

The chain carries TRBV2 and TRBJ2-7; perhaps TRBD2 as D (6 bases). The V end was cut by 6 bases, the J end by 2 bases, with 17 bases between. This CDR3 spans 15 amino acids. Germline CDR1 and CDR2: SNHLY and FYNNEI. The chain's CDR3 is CASRPPSRGPYEQYF. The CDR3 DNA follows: TGTGCCAGCAGGCCCCCTTCGCGGGGCCCCTACGAGCAGTACTTC.

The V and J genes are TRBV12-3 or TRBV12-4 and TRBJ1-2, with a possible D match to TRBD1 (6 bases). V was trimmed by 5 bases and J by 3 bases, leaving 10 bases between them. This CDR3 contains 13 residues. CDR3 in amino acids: CASSPTGYYGYTF. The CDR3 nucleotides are TGTGCCAGCAGTCCTACAGGGTACTATGGCTACACCTTC.

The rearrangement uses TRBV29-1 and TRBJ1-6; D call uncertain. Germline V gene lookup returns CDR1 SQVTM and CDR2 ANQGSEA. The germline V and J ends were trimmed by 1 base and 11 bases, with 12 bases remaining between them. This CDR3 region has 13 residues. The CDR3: CSVEVSAGTPLHF. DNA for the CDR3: TGCAGCGTTGAAGTCAGCGCTGGGACACCCCTCCACTTT.

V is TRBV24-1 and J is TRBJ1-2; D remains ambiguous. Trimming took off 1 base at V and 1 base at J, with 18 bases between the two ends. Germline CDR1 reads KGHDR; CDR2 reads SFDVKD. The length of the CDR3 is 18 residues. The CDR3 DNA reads TGTGCCACCAGTGATTTTCGAGGCAAATTGACTCATAACTATGGCTACACCTTC. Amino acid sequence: CATSDFRGKLTHNYGYTF.

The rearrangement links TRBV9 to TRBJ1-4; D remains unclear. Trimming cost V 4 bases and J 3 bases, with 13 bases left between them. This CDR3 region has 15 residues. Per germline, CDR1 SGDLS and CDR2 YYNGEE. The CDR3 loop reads CASSQVPAPNEKLFF. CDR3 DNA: TGTGCCAGCAGCCAAGTCCCAGCACCTAATGAAAAACTGTTTTTT. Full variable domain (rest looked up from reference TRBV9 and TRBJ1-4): DSGVTQTPKHLITATGQRVTLRCSPRSGDLSVYWYQQSLDQGLQFLIQYYNGEERAKGNILERFSAQQFPDLHSELNLSSLELGDSALYFCASSQVPAPNEKLFFGSGTQLSVL.

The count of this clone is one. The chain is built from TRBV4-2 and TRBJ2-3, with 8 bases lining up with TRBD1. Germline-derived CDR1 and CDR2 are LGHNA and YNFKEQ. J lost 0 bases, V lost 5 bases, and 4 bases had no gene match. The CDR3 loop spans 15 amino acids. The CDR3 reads CASSSRDRSTDTQYF. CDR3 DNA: TGTGCCAGCAGCTCCCGGGACAGGAGCACAGATACGCAGTATTTT.

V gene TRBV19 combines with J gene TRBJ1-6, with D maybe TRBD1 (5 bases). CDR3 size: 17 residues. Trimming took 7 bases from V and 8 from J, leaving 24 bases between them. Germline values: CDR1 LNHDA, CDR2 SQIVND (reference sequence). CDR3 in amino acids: CASNPNRRDPEDSPLHF. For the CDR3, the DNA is TGTGCCAGTAATCCCAACCGTCGGGACCCGGAGGATTCACCCCTCCACTTT.

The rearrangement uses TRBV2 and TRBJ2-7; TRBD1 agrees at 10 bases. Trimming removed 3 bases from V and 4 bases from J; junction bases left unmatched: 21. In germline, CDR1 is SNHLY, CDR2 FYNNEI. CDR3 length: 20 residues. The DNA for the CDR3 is TGTGCCAGCAGTGAGCGAAACCTAAACCCCGGGACAGGGGAGTTTTACGAGCAGTACTTC. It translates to CASSERNLNPGTGEFYEQYF.

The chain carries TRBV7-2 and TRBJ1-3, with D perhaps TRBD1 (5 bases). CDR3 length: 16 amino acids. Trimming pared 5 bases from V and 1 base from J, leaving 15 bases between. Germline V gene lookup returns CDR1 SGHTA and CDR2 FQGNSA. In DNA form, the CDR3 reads TGTGCCAGCAGCCCAAGGGACCGCTTTTCTGGAAACACCATATATTTT. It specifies CASSPRDRFSGNTIYF.

CDR3 residues: CASSLGGQGEGEQYF. As DNA, the CDR3 is TGCGCCAGCAGCTTGGGGGGACAGGGTGAAGGCGAGCAGTACTTC. The V gene is TRBV5-1, the J gene TRBJ2-7; 9 positions match TRBD1. CDR1 is SGHRS and CDR2 is YFSETQ in the germline V gene. Trimming took 0 bases from V and 6 from J; bases not matched to a gene: 7. The CDR3 runs to 15 residues. The full variable domain, completed using reference TRBV5-1 and TRBJ2-7, is KAGVTQTPRYLIKTRGQQVTLSCSPISGHRSVSWYQQTPGQGLQFLFEYFSETQRNKGNFPGRFSGRQFSNSRSEMNVSTLELGDSALYLCASSLGGQGEGEQYFGPGTRLTVT.

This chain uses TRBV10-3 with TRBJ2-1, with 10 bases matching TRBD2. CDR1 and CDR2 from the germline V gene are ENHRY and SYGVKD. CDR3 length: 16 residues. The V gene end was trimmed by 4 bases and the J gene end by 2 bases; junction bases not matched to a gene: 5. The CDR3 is CAISAASGGTYNEQFF. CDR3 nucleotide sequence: TGTGCCATCAGTGCGGCTAGCGGGGGAACCTACAATGAGCAGTTCTTC.